The clone carrying this T cell receptor beta chain came up once. The target antigen is unknown. The sample belongs to a study of CD8+ T cells in alopecia areata. At the level of the study: Twice a day, 5 to 10 mg of oral tofacitinib was administered to treated patients. Broader study findings: TCR sharing across patients was less clear than in mice, possibly HLA-related.

Germline assignment: CDR1 SGHDT and CDR2 YYEEEE. This CDR3 comprises 14 residues. The V end was cut by 4 bases, the J end by 0 bases, with 8 bases between. Treatment reported: oral pan-JAK inhibitor, 5-10 mg twice daily. As part of sample collection, lesional scalp punch biopsies and peripheral blood were taken from alopecia areata patients. CD4+ and CD8+ T cells were sorted from PBMCs. cDNA serving as the sequencing template came from extracted, reverse transcribed RNA. The table came from immunoSEQ multiplex PCR; TCRdb's copy has only in-frame clones and leaves some out. The sample lists over 70,000 clones, approximately 66% seen once, with 23% in the top ten.

The V gene is TRBV5-6, the J gene TRBJ2-1; the D is unclear. The sample was CD8+ T cells sorted from blood, taken at week 24, from a patient treated with tofacitinib. This TCR was recovered from a human donor with alopecia areata. The DNA of the CDR3 is TGTGCCAGCAGCAACCACCCCTCCTACAATGAGCAGTTCTTC. Protein product: CASSNHPSYNEQFF.